The 29 T cell receptor beta chains listed next were all sequenced from one sample in a study of T cell repertoires in MIS-A myocarditis (dated by TCRdb to the early 2020s). Receptors were amplified or captured by the immunoSEQ multiplex PCR assay. As stored in TCRdb, this immuneACCESS dataset retains in-frame rearrangements with V and J assigned. A fraction of the clones does not appear; measured against another copy, unresolved V genes explain less than half of the discrepancy, and the remainder lacks a known reason. Within this sample are around 6,100 clones, with about 81% of them counted one time only. Approximately 18% of the sample rests with the top ten. Sequenced: right inferior lung lobe tissue obtained at autopsy. The source is a young man with fulminant myocarditis from multisystem inflammatory syndrome in adults (MIS-A) after COVID-19.

The CDR3 bases are TGTGCCAGCAGATTAGACGGATATAATTCACCCCTCCACTTT. Protein: CASRLDGYNSPLHF. V gene TRBV2 combines with J gene TRBJ1-6, with D hard to call. Germline V gene sequence: CDR1 SNHLY, CDR2 FYNNEI. V lost 6 bases and J 4 bases, leaving 10 bases between the germline ends. The CDR3 is 14 amino acids.

The rearrangement uses TRBV3-1 (or the pseudogene TRBV3-2) and TRBJ2-1; 7 positions agree with TRBD2. V shed 3 bases and J 10 bases; nucleotides not matched to a gene: 9. The CDR3 contains 14 residues. Germline V lookup: CDR1 LGHDT, CDR2 YNNKEL (reference sequence). The DNA for the CDR3 is TGTGCCAGCAGCCAGGAGATGACTAGCATCGAGCAGTTCTTC. It translates to CASSQEMTSIEQFF.

The V call is TRBV15, the J call TRBJ2-5; D remains ambiguous. There are 13 residues in the CDR3. From germline, CDR1 is LNHNV and CDR2 YYDKDF (reference sequence). With 3 bases removed from V and 1 base from J, the gap between germline ends came to 6 bases. The CDR3 DNA reads as TGTGCCACCAGCAGTATCGGCCAAGAGACCCAGTACTTC. Encoded protein: CATSSIGQETQYF.

This clone showed up just once. This chain uses TRBV5-1 with TRBJ1-1; D is possibly TRBD1 (5 bases). Germline V gene sequence: CDR1 SGHRS, CDR2 YFSETQ. The CDR3 covers 12 residues. V lost 1 base to trimming and J lost 7 bases, with 8 bases between them. CDR3 residues: CASSLYQGEAFF. CDR3 DNA sequence: TGCGCCAGCAGCTTGTACCAGGGTGAAGCTTTCTTT.

V usage is TRBV28 and J usage is TRBJ1-2; D ambiguous. V was pared by 3 bases and J by 5 bases, with 16 bases between. This CDR3 has 15 residues. CDR1 is MDHEN and CDR2 is SYDVKM in the germline V gene. CDR3 in amino acids: CASSLGGESVYGYTF. CDR3 in DNA: TGTGCCAGCAGTTTGGGTGGTGAGTCGGTTTATGGCTACACCTTC.

V and J are TRBV6-1 and TRBJ2-7; weak D call: TRBD2 (5 bases). Germline values: CDR1 MNHNS, CDR2 SASEGT. Trimming removed 1 base at V and 2 bases at J, with 12 bases between. This CDR3 has 15 amino acids. Written as DNA, the CDR3 is TGTGCCAGCAGTGAAGGTGCGGGCAGTCCCTACGAGCAGTACTTC. It codes for CASSEGAGSPYEQYF.

The chain carries TRBV12-3 or TRBV12-4 and TRBJ1-2; D might be TRBD1 (6 bases). The length of the CDR3 is 11 residues. V shed 8 bases and J shed 8 bases, with 12 bases lying between them. CDR3 residues: CASLGGGGYTF. The CDR3, as DNA: TGTGCCAGCCTAGGGGGAGGAGGCTACACCTTC.

V and J are TRBV25-1 and TRBJ1-2; TRBD1 agrees at 9 bases. The trim removed 1 base at V and 2 bases at J, leaving 11 bases unmatched. The CDR3 contains 18 residues. Looked up from germline, CDR1 is MGHDK and CDR2 is SYGVNS. The CDR3: CASSESFMRTGANYGYTF. The CDR3 region has the DNA TGTGCCAGCAGTGAATCCTTTATGAGGACAGGGGCAAACTATGGCTACACCTTC.

The genes are TRBV19 and TRBJ1-1; D unresolved. CDR1 and CDR2 from the germline V gene are LNHDA and SQIVND (reference sequence). This CDR3 is 13 amino acids long. Between the trimmed V and J ends, which lost 5 bases and 3 bases, there was a span of 10 bases. CDR3 bases: TGTGCCAGTAGTTCCTACCTGGACACTGAAGCTTTCTTT. Translated, it gives CASSSYLDTEAFF.

The DNA of the CDR3 is TGTGCCAGCAGTCAAATAGGGACTTATCAGGGAAACACTGAAGCTTTCTTT. Its protein is CASSQIGTYQGNTEAFF. This chain uses TRBV6-6 with TRBJ1-1; D possibly corresponds to TRBD1 (5 bases). The CDR3 spans 17 residues. The V gene lost 5 bases and the J gene lost 2 bases, with 21 bases spanning the gap. Looked up from germline, CDR1 is MNHNY and CDR2 is SVGAGI (reference sequence).

V is TRBV4-1 and J is TRBJ1-5, with 12 bases fitting TRBD1. The junction had 1 base not matched to a gene; V was cut back by 3 bases and J by 4 bases. This CDR3 spans 15 amino acids. The germline V gene has CDR1 MGHRA and CDR2 YSYEKL. The CDR3 loop reads CASSQGQGANQPQHF. The CDR3 nucleotides are TGCGCCAGCAGCCAGGGACAGGGGGCTAATCAGCCCCAGCATTTT.

This clone was counted a few times. J is TRBJ2-2 and V is TRBV6-5; TRBD1 might be the D (6 bases). Trimming shortened V by 2 bases and J by 2 bases, and 12 bases separated the two germline ends. Germline V gene data show CDR1 as MNHEY and CDR2 as SVGAGI. The CDR3 covers 16 residues. The CDR3 DNA reads TGTGCCAGCAGTTACGAGGGACACCGAAACACCGGGGAGCTGTTTTTT. Its protein is CASSYEGHRNTGELFF.

The rearrangement links TRBV5-1 to TRBJ1-5; no reliable D call. CDR1 and CDR2 (germline): SGHRS, YFSETQ. The CDR3 contains 13 residues. V was shortened by 4 bases and J by 5 bases, with 10 bases between the two germline ends. CDR3 region: CASSAQPDQPQHF. The DNA for the CDR3 is TGCGCCAGCAGCGCACAACCCGATCAGCCCCAGCATTTT. The whole variable domain, filled in from reference TRBV5-1 and TRBJ1-5, reads KAGVTQTPRYLIKTRGQQVTLSCSPISGHRSVSWYQQTPGQGLQFLFEYFSETQRNKGNFPGRFSGRQFSNSRSEMNVSTLELGDSALYLCASSAQPDQPQHFGDGTRLSIL.

This clone was detected only once. The chain has TRBV6-5 and TRBJ1-1; 7 bases are shared with TRBD1. The CDR3 sequence is 13 residues long. With 9 bases clipped from V and 4 bases from J, the junction kept 8 bases outside the gene matches. The germline V gene encodes CDR1 MNHEY and CDR2 SVGAGI. Written as DNA, the CDR3 is TGTGCCAGTTTAGGGGGCTTGGGCACTGAAGCTTTCTTT. Translating gives CASLGGLGTEAFF.

The chain has TRBV9 and TRBJ1-2, with D maybe TRBD1 (6 bases). The CDR3 consists of 14 residues. The ends were cut back, 3 bases at V and 8 bases at J, with 17 bases in the middle. The germline CDR1 and CDR2 sequences are SGDLS and YYNGEE. CDR3 sequence (DNA): TGTGCCAGCAGCGAAACGGGGGCCATGAGAGGCTACACCTTC. It is translated as CASSETGAMRGYTF.

The genes are TRBV30 and TRBJ1-6, with a weak D call TRBD1 (6 bases). The CDR3 sequence is 15 residues long. Germline lookup yields CDR1 GTSNPN and CDR2 SVGIG (reference sequence). The germline V and J ends were trimmed by 2 bases and 8 bases, with 16 bases remaining between them. Written as DNA, the CDR3 is TGTGCCTGGAGTTTCGGGACACCAGGATATTCACCCCTCCACTTT. This sequence encodes CAWSFGTPGYSPLHF. The variable domain in full, with the rest retrieved from reference TRBV30 and TRBJ1-6, is SQTIHQWPATLVQPVGSPLSLECTVEGTSNPNLYWYRQAAGRGLQLLFYSVGIGQISSEVPQNLSASRPQDRQFILSSKKLLLSDSGFYLCAWSFGTPGYSPLHFGNGTRLTVT.

The chain carries TRBV10-1 and TRBJ1-1, with D hard to call. From germline, CDR1 is WNHNN and CDR2 SYGVQD (reference sequence). This CDR3 is 13 amino acids long. The V gene lost 2 bases and the J gene lost 0 bases, with 4 bases spanning the gap. The CDR3, as DNA: TGCGCCAGCAGTGAGAACTTGAACACTGAAGCTTTCTTT. Translation gives CASSENLNTEAFF.

The rearrangement links TRBV25-1 to TRBJ1-1; D may be TRBD1 (5 bases). Trimming stripped 2 bases from V and 4 bases from J, with 8 bases between. The CDR3 loop spans 13 amino acids. Germline V lookup: CDR1 MGHDK, CDR2 SYGVNS. This CDR3 is CASSEQGSTEAFF. Here the CDR3 DNA reads TGTGCCAGCAGTGAACAGGGAAGCACTGAAGCTTTCTTT.

This clone was counted once. The chain combines TRBV19 with TRBJ1-2; the match to TRBD1 covers 10 bases. CDR1 is LNHDA, CDR2 SQIVND, per germline (reference sequence). This CDR3 is built from 15 residues. V lost 0 bases, J lost 6 bases, and 4 bases stayed unmatched. The CDR3, as DNA: TGTGCCAGTAGTATAGATTCTGGGACAGGGGATGGCTACACCTTC. Translating gives CASSIDSGTGDGYTF.

The chain combines TRBV6-4 with TRBJ2-2; a weak D match, TRBD2 (6 bases). Between the trimmed V and J ends, which lost 4 bases and 3 bases, there was a span of 6 bases. Looked up from germline, CDR1 is MRHNA and CDR2 is SNTAGT. CDR3 length: 13 residues. This CDR3 reads CASSASDTGELFF. The CDR3, as DNA: TGTGCCAGCAGTGCTAGCGACACCGGGGAGCTGTTTTTT.

The chain couples TRBV9 to TRBJ2-1; TRBD2 matches 10 bases. Unmatched junction bases numbered 2, after V lost 2 bases and J lost 6 bases. This CDR3 spans 14 amino acids. Germline assignment: CDR1 SGDLS and CDR2 YYNGEE. CDR3 nucleotide sequence: TGTGCCAGCAGCGTCGCTAGCGGGAGCAATGAGCAGTTCTTC. Residues: CASSVASGSNEQFF.

The V gene is TRBV4-3, the J gene TRBJ1-4; TRBD1 is a possible D gene (6 bases). Deletions cut 0 bases from V and 7 bases from J, with 15 bases between. This CDR3 region has 16 residues. The V gene's germline CDR1 is LGHNA and CDR2 YSLEER. CDR3 region: CASSQEYRAGCEKLFF. The CDR3 nucleotides read TGCGCCAGCAGCCAAGAATACAGGGCCGGTTGTGAAAAACTGTTTTTT.

The chain carries TRBV6-5 and TRBJ1-6; D might be TRBD1 (6 bases). The CDR3 loop spans 16 amino acids. Germline V gene sequence: CDR1 MNHEY, CDR2 SVGAGI. V was cut by 0 bases and J by 9 bases, with 15 bases left in between. The CDR3 loop is CASSYSLSGVSSPLHF. The CDR3 DNA is TGTGCCAGCAGTTACTCGTTGTCAGGGGTTAGTTCACCCCTCCACTTT.

A single count supports this clone. The genes are TRBV6-5 and TRBJ1-1; perhaps TRBD1 as D (5 bases). There are 15 residues in the CDR3. Germline loops: CDR1 MNHEY, CDR2 SVGAGI. The V end was cut by 6 bases, the J end by 0 bases, with 14 bases between. CDR3 in DNA: TGTGCCAGCAGACTCATCAGACAGCTGAACACTGAAGCTTTCTTT. It codes for CASRLIRQLNTEAFF.

This clone was recorded a few times. The chain combines TRBV19 with TRBJ2-7; no clear D gene. With 5 bases removed from V and 6 bases from J, the gap between germline ends came to 8 bases. The germline gives CDR1 LNHDA, CDR2 SQIVND (reference sequence). The CDR3 spans 11 residues. The CDR3 bases are TGTGCCAGTAGTTGGGGTAGCGAGCAGTACTTC. This sequence encodes CASSWGSEQYF. Full variable domain (rest looked up from reference TRBV19 and TRBJ2-7): DGGITQSPKYLFRKEGQNVTLSCEQNLNHDAMYWYRQDPGQGLRLIYYSQIVNDFQKGDIAEGYSVSREKKESFPLTVTSAQKNPTAFYLCASSWGSEQYFGPGTRLTVT.

A word on this clone: Other DNA sequences from this sample encode an identical CDR3 as well. The chain has TRBV5-8 and TRBJ1-1, with 7 nucleotides matching TRBD1. Germline-derived CDR1 and CDR2 are SGHTS and YDEGEE. After removal of 2 bases from V and 4 bases from J, the junction contained 5 bases not matched to a gene. This CDR3 region has 14 residues. The DNA for the CDR3 is TGTGCCAGCAGCTTAAGGGGGCTGGGCACTGAAGCTTTCTTT. Its translation: CASSLRGLGTEAFF.

This chain links TRBV3-1 (or the pseudogene TRBV3-2) with TRBJ1-2, with D maybe TRBD1 (6 bases). The V end was cut by 3 bases, the J end by 2 bases, with 10 bases between. Germline values: CDR1 LGHDT, CDR2 YNNKEL (reference sequence). This CDR3 is built from 14 residues. The CDR3 spells CASSQGALNYGYTF. The CDR3 region has the DNA TGTGCCAGCAGCCAGGGGGCGTTGAACTATGGCTACACCTTC.

This clone was picked up a small number of times. The J gene is TRBJ1-6, the V gene TRBV6-8; D might be TRBD1 (6 bases). CDR1 and CDR2 (germline): MNHGY, SAAAGT. V was shortened by 8 bases and J by 5 bases, with 13 bases between the two germline ends. The CDR3 runs 14 residues. For the CDR3, the DNA is TGTGCCAGCCGGAGACAGGCAAATAATTCACCCCTCCACTTT. Its translation is CASRRQANNSPLHF.

CDR3: CASSQTGVESGGYTF. The CDR3 DNA reads as TGTGCCAGCAGTCAGACAGGGGTCGAATCGGGTGGCTACACCTTC. The chain joins TRBV11-2 to TRBJ1-2, with 8 nucleotides matching TRBD1. The CDR3 totals 15 residues. The J segment lost 7 bases and the V segment lost 6 bases, leaving 13 bases of the junction unmatched. Germline loops: CDR1 SGHAT, CDR2 FQNNGV.